This is a list of T cell receptor beta chains from one sample in a study of OX40 agonist ivuxolimab in advanced cancers. Assay: immunoSEQ multiplex PCR; the TCRdb copy retains only in-frame clones and omits some. The repertoire holds about 79,000 clones, with 80% to 95% as singletons. The sequenced sample was CD4+ or CD8+ T cells sorted from blood, obtained in a trial of the OX40 agonist ivuxolimab. The origin of the receptors is an adult with an advanced solid tumor such as melanoma, head and neck, liver or kidney cancer. CDR3s include the opening cysteine and the closing phenylalanine or tryptophan. The D gene is left open where the match is weak. Size is omitted from some rows. Given values are once, few, many or a class for expanded clones.

cdr3_aa cdr3_nt clone_size d_call j_call v_call
CASSYFGTASTDTQYF TGTGCCAGCAGTTACTTCGGGACAGCGAGCACAGATACGCAGTATTTT - TRBD1 TRBJ2-3 TRBV6-5
CASRAGTGGQETQYF TGTGCCAGCAGGGCCGGGACAGGGGGACAAGAGACCCAGTACTTC - TRBD1 TRBJ2-5 TRBV2
CASSKQGGLSNQPQHF TGTGCCAGTAGTAAACAGGGTGGGTTAAGCAATCAGCCCCAGCATTTT - - TRBJ1-5 TRBV19
CSAGDSSGNTIYF TGCAGCGCAGGGGACAGCTCTGGAAACACCATATATTTT - TRBD1 TRBJ1-3 TRBV29-1
CASSSRVKPAGLSYEQYF TGTGCCAGCAGTTCCCGGGTCAAACCGGCGGGCCTCTCCTACGAGCAGTACTTC - - TRBJ2-7 TRBV28
CASSEVALAGGKNEQFF TGTGCCAGCAGTGAAGTGGCTCTAGCGGGAGGGAAGAATGAGCAGTTCTTC once TRBD2 TRBJ2-1 TRBV6-1
CASSQGGTREAYEQYF TGTGCCAGCAGCCAAGGAGGGACCAGGGAGGCCTACGAGCAGTACTTC - - TRBJ2-7 TRBV4-2
CASRGVVGGFQETQYF TGTGCCAGCAGGGGTGTTGTCGGCGGGTTCCAAGAGACCCAGTACTTC - - TRBJ2-5 TRBV5-8
CASSVSGTGGWDTQYF TGCGCCAGCAGCGTCTCCGGGACAGGGGGTTGGGATACGCAGTATTTT - TRBD1 TRBJ2-3 TRBV5-1
CASSIGGAWTDTQYF TGTGCCAGTAGTATAGGGGGCGCGTGGACAGATACGCAGTATTTT - - TRBJ2-3 TRBV19
CASSVGRTDGYTF TGTGCCAGCAGTGTAGGCAGGACAGATGGCTACACCTTC - - TRBJ1-2 TRBV2
CASSRGGYGYTF TGTGCCAGCAGCCGGGGTGGGTATGGCTACACCTTC - - TRBJ1-2 TRBV6-5
CACLWTSGAGYEQYF TGTGCCTGTCTTTGGACTAGCGGGGCCGGCTACGAGCAGTACTTC - TRBD2 TRBJ2-7 TRBV30
CASSRTANYGYTF TGTGCCAGCAGCAGGACAGCTAACTATGGCTACACCTTC - - TRBJ1-2 TRBV6-5
CASGFGPFLEAFF TGTGCCAGTGGATTCGGACCCTTTTTGGAAGCTTTCTTT few - TRBJ1-1 TRBV19